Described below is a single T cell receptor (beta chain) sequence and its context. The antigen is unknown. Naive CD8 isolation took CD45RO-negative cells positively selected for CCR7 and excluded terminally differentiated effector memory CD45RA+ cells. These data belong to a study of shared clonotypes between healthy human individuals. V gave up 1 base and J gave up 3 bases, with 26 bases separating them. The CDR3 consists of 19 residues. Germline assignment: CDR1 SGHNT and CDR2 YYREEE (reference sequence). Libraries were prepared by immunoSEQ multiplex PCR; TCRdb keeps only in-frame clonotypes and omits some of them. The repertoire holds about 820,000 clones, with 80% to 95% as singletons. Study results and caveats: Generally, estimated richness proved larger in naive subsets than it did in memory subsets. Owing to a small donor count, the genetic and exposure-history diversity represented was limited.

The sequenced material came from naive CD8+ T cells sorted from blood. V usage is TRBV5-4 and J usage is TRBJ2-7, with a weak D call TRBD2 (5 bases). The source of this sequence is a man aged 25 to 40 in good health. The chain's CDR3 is CASSLFGEISPTPYYEQYF. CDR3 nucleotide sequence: TGTGCCAGCAGCTTGTTCGGGGAAATAAGTCCGACGCCTTACTACGAGCAGTACTTC.